The source of this TCR beta chain is a study of regulatory and conventional T cells in RAG deficiency. Points from the study as a whole: Omenn syndrome and CID/AS patients had roughly 100-fold fewer unique Treg TCR beta sequences, versus around 10-fold elsewhere. Patient subsets had shorter CDR3s; Omenn Treg-Tconv overlap exceeded 85%.

The repertoire was sequenced with immunoSEQ multiplex PCR; TCRdb's copy has only in-frame clones and lacks some. This sample has around 31,000 clones, with 75% to 90% found just once. Germline assignment: CDR1 KGHSH and CDR2 LQKENI. The CDR3 is 17 residues long. The J segment lost 7 bases and the V segment lost 5 bases, leaving 16 bases of the junction unmatched. This clone was detected only a few times. Antigen unknown. These data also formed part of another study, on regulatory T cells. That report adds: The PCR used 52 TRBV and 13 TRBJ primers. Skewed V and J usage and few unique V-J pairs marked patient repertoires, most in Tregs.

The sample was CD8+ T cells sorted from blood. The receptor comes from a human donor in good health. The chain links TRBV18 to TRBJ1-4; 7 positions agree with TRBD1. This CDR3 is CASSKPARQGRSEKLFF. CDR3 coding DNA: TGTGCCAGCTCAAAACCCGCACGACAGGGAAGGAGTGAAAAACTGTTTTTT.